The sequence of this T cell receptor (beta chain) was determined in a study of T cell responses to AZD1222 COVID-19 vaccine. Whole-study findings and limits: The study identified only a handful of AZD1222 recipients as seropositive at baseline. Donors in the cohort were predominantly white British and more often female, and clonal diversity was possibly underestimated.

Worth noting for this clone: No antigen is known for it.

The CDR3 is 12 residues long. The V end was cut by 4 bases, the J end by 10 bases, with 9 bases between. CDR1 is SGHKS, CDR2 YYEKEE, per germline (reference sequence). Measured with immunoSEQ multiplex PCR; TCRdb has only the in-frame clones, and not every one. The table lists some 110,000 clones, approximately 85% of them singletons. Material: peripheral blood, obtained 28 days after the second AZD1222 dose. This chain connects TRBV5-5 to TRBJ1-6; unclear D gene. This receptor was obtained from an adult who received the AZD1222 COVID-19 vaccine. CDR3 nucleotides: TGTGCCAGCAGCCGGAGTGGATCACCCCTCCACTTT. It translates to CASSRSGSPLHF.